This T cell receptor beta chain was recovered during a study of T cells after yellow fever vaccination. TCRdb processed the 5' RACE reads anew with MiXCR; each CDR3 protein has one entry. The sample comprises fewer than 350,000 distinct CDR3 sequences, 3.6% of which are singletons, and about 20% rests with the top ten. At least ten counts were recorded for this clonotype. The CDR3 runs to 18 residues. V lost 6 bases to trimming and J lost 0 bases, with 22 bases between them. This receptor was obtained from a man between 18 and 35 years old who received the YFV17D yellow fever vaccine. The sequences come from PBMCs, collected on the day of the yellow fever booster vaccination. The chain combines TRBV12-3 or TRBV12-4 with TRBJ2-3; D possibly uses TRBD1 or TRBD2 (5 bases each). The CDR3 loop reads CASSQKESWGISTDTQYF. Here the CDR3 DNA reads TGTGCCAGCAGCCAAAAAGAGTCCTGGGGGATTAGCACAGATACGCAGTATTTT.